The 27 T cell receptor beta chains below come from one sample, sequenced in a study of T cells in Graves' hyperthyroidism and ophthalmopathy. The CDR3 regions of TCR beta were amplified from RNA transcripts. With the HTBI primer set, the TCR CDR3 went through a first round of RT-PCR. TCRdb analysed the multiplex PCR reads with MiXCR anew, one entry per CDR3 protein. The sample yields about 420,000 distinct CDR3 sequences, approximately 14% seen once. Sequencing was carried out using blood. The origin of the receptors is a woman younger than 35 with Graves' hyperthyroidism.

This clonotype was observed at least ten times. V gene TRBV20-1 combines with J gene TRBJ1-4; D is unclear. Between the trimmed V and J ends, which lost 0 bases and 3 bases, there was a span of 11 bases. This CDR3 is 15 amino acids long. Germline CDR1 is DFQATT and CDR2 is SNEGSKA (reference sequence). This chain's CDR3 is CSARDGRPSNEKLFF. The CDR3 bases are TGCAGTGCTAGAGATGGTAGGCCGTCTAATGAAAAACTGTTTTTT.

The chain combines TRBV6-1 with TRBJ1-2; the match to TRBD1 covers 11 bases. With V trimmed by 6 bases and J by 4 bases, 4 bases remained unmatched. CDR3 length equals 14 residues. Germline CDR1 reads MNHNS; CDR2 reads SASEGT. CDR3 DNA: TGTGCCAGCAGGAAGGGGACAGGGGGCTATGGCTACACCTTC. This sequence encodes CASRKGTGGYGYTF.

This clonotype was recorded at least ten times. The chain's CDR3 is CASSQVGQPQHF. CDR3 in DNA: TGCGCCAGCAGCCAAGTTGGGCAGCCCCAGCATTTT. This chain connects TRBV4-1 to TRBJ1-5; D unresolved. Trimming shortened V by 1 base and J by 7 bases, and 5 bases separated the two germline ends. Germline values: CDR1 MGHRA, CDR2 YSYEKL. CDR3 length equals 12 residues.

This chain joins TRBV30 and TRBJ2-7, with D perhaps TRBD1 or TRBD2 (6 bases each). The length of the CDR3 is 15 residues. Trimming took 4 bases from V and 4 from J, leaving 20 bases between them. Germline lookup yields CDR1 GTSNPN and CDR2 SVGIG (reference sequence). The CDR3 nucleotides are TGTGCCTGGATTCCTACTGGGGGGCACGGGTACGAGCAGTACTTC. Its translation is CAWIPTGGHGYEQYF. The full variable domain, its missing parts supplied by reference TRBV30 and TRBJ2-7, is SQTIHQWPATLVQPVGSPLSLECTVEGTSNPNLYWYRQAAGRGLQLLFYSVGIGQISSEVPQNLSASRPQDRQFILSSKKLLLSDSGFYLCAWIPTGGHGYEQYFGPGTRLTVT.

The sample holds a few counts of this clonotype. V is TRBV6-5 and J is TRBJ1-1; D uncertain. The CDR3 runs to 15 residues. V lost 2 bases and J 8 bases, leaving 18 bases between the germline ends. Germline loops: CDR1 MNHEY, CDR2 SVGAGI. CDR3 bases: TGTGCCAGCAGTTACGCCCGGACGGCCCCCTGGGAAGCTTTCTTT. Amino acid sequence: CASSYARTAPWEAFF.

Many counts were recorded for this clonotype. V usage is TRBV12-3 or TRBV12-4 and J usage is TRBJ2-7, with 7 bases fitting TRBD1. The CDR3 sequence is 15 residues long. The V and J ends lost 3 bases and 4 bases, in that order; junction bases with no gene match: 9. CDR3 DNA: TGTGCCAGCAGTTTGAACAGGGGATCTGATTACGAGCAGTACTTC. Its protein is CASSLNRGSDYEQYF.

This clonotype was observed many times. The chain uses TRBV5-1 and TRBJ1-3; D is ambiguous. Trimming shortened V by 4 bases and J by 4 bases, and 21 bases separated the two germline ends. The CDR3 has 17 amino acids. In germline, CDR1 is SGHRS, CDR2 YFSETQ. In nucleotides, the CDR3 is TGCGCCAGCAGCCCTCTCCCGCAAAATCTTGAGGGAAACACCATATATTTT. The encoded protein is CASSPLPQNLEGNTIYF.

Ten or more counts support this clonotype. This sequence joins TRBV3-1 and TRBJ1-5; TRBD1 might be the D (5 bases). V was pared by 0 bases and J by 0 bases, with 12 bases between. The CDR3 consists of 17 residues. Germline V gene sequence: CDR1 LGHDT, CDR2 YNNKEL (reference sequence). The CDR3 is CASSQEGRGYSNQPQHF. The CDR3 DNA reads TGTGCCAGCAGCCAAGAAGGGAGGGGATATAGCAATCAGCCCCAGCATTTT.

In this sample, this clonotype turned up many times. The chain combines TRBV18 with TRBJ2-6; D is unclear. Trimming removed 2 bases at V and 4 bases at J, with 0 bases between. Looked up from germline, CDR1 is KGHSH and CDR2 is LQKENI. The CDR3 contains 12 residues. CDR3 in amino acids: CASSPGANVLTF. CDR3 DNA: TGTGCCAGCTCACCAGGGGCCAACGTCCTGACTTTC. Using reference TRBV18 and TRBJ2-6 for the parts outside the CDR3, the full variable domain is NAGVMQNPRHLVRRRGQEARLRCSPMKGHSHVYWYRQLPEEGLKFMVYLQKENIIDESGMPKERFSAEFPKEGPSILRIQQVVRGDSAAYFCASSPGANVLTFGAGSRLTVL.

This clonotype was seen repeatedly, ten times or more. V and J are TRBV28 and TRBJ1-5; D is unresolved. Between the trimmed V and J ends, which lost 7 bases and 2 bases, there was a span of 18 bases. CDR3 size: 16 residues. CDR1 and CDR2 (germline): MDHEN, SYDVKM. The CDR3 protein is CASISAQGRGNQPQHF. The CDR3 coding sequence is TGTGCCAGCATTTCGGCCCAAGGGAGGGGCAATCAGCCCCAGCATTTT. Full variable domain (rest looked up from reference TRBV28 and TRBJ1-5): DVKVTQSSRYLVKRTGEKVFLECVQDMDHENMFWYRQDPGLGLRLIYFSYDVKMKEKGDIPEGYSVSREKKERFSLILESASTNQTSMYLCASISAQGRGNQPQHFGDGTRLSIL.

Worth noting for this clonotype: One base away lies a much larger clone, so this may be a sequencing read error. This chain uses TRBV10-3 with TRBJ1-2; no reliable D call. The CDR3 loop spans 15 amino acids. V gave up 0 bases and J gave up 2 bases, with 10 bases separating them. Germline loops: CDR1 ENHRY, CDR2 SYGVKD. The CDR3 loop is CAISESVGGNYGYTF. CDR3 sequence (DNA): TGTGCCATCAGTGAGTCGGTGGGCGGGAACTATGGCTACACCTTC.

This clonotype was counted ten times or more. The J gene is TRBJ2-1, the V gene TRBV6-2 or TRBV6-3, with 8 positions matching TRBD2. The CDR3 runs to 13 residues. Looked up from germline, CDR1 is MNHEY and CDR2 is SVGEGT. Unmatched junction bases numbered 5, after V lost 6 bases and J lost 7 bases. The CDR3 bases are TGTGCCAGCAGGGCGGGAGGAAGGAATGAGCAGTTCTTC. Its protein is CASRAGGRNEQFF.

The chain carries TRBV9 and TRBJ2-3; tentatively, D is TRBD2 (6 bases). Germline lookup yields CDR1 SGDLS and CDR2 YYNGEE. The V gene lost 3 bases and the J gene lost 0 bases, with 17 bases spanning the gap. The CDR3 covers 17 residues. Here the CDR3 reads CASSDPRRETSTDTQYF. The CDR3 region has the DNA TGTGCCAGCAGCGATCCGCGGAGGGAAACAAGCACAGATACGCAGTATTTT.

This clonotype was seen many times. The CDR3 DNA reads as TGCGCCAGCACCCGGACTAGCGGGGAAAAGACCCAGTACTTC. This translates into CASTRTSGEKTQYF. V is TRBV5-1 and J is TRBJ2-5, with 12 bases matching TRBD2. The germline CDR1 and CDR2 sequences are SGHRS and YFSETQ. This CDR3 spans 14 amino acids. Losses at the gene ends were 6 bases for V and 6 bases for J; bases not matched to a gene: 6.

This clonotype was seen at least ten times. The V and J genes are TRBV6-1 and TRBJ2-7; TRBD2 agrees at 7 bases. J was trimmed by 4 bases and V by 4 bases; bases with no gene match: 22. This CDR3 region has 19 residues. The V gene's germline CDR1 is MNHNS and CDR2 SASEGT. The CDR3, as DNA: TGTGCCAGCAGTGCGCATTTGGGGCGCGGGCGGGAGTTAACTTACGAGCAGTACTTC. It codes for CASSAHLGRGRELTYEQYF.

This clonotype was seen repeatedly, ten times or more. The chain combines TRBV6-2 or TRBV6-3 with TRBJ1-6; D is uncertain. CDR1 is MNHEY, CDR2 SVGEGT, per germline. The V end lost 3 bases, the J end lost 8 bases, and 11 bases lay between the germline ends. CDR3 length: 14 residues. CDR3 residues: CASSYEGSHSPLHF. CDR3 coding DNA: TGTGCCAGCAGTTATGAGGGATCTCATTCACCCCTCCACTTT.

Many counts were recorded for this clonotype. This chain uses TRBV5-1 with TRBJ2-5; 13 bases match TRBD2. V shed 5 bases and J 3 bases; nucleotides not matched to a gene: 4. CDR3 length equals 15 residues. Per the germline V gene, CDR1 is SGHRS and CDR2 is YFSETQ. The CDR3 protein is CASRTSGREEETQYF. CDR3 in DNA: TGCGCCAGCAGAACTAGCGGGAGGGAGGAAGAGACCCAGTACTTC.

At least ten counts were recorded for this clonotype. The V gene is TRBV20-1, the J gene TRBJ1-5; D is undetermined. Germline V gives CDR1 DFQATT, CDR2 SNEGSKA (reference sequence). V lost 0 bases, J lost 10 bases, and 19 bases lay in between. The CDR3 consists of 15 residues. The CDR3 is CSARDWQDHISPQHF. CDR3 DNA: TGCAGTGCTAGAGATTGGCAGGACCATATCAGCCCCCAGCATTTT.

The rearrangement uses TRBV20-1 and TRBJ1-5; D not certain. With 6 bases removed from V and 3 bases from J, the gap between germline ends came to 12 bases. There are 13 residues in the CDR3. CDR1 and CDR2 (germline): DFQATT, SNEGSKA (reference sequence). CDR3 region: CSALFKANQPQHF. In DNA form, the CDR3 reads TGCAGTGCCCTCTTCAAAGCCAATCAGCCCCAGCATTTT.

This clonotype occurred many times. V and J are TRBV20-1 and TRBJ1-1; possible D gene TRBD1, 5 bases. V lost 0 bases and J lost 4, with 9 bases in between. The germline V gene encodes CDR1 DFQATT and CDR2 SNEGSKA (reference sequence). The CDR3 length is 13 residues. CDR3 region: CSARDRGGTEAFF. CDR3 nucleotides: TGCAGTGCTAGAGATCGGGGGGGCACTGAAGCTTTCTTT.

This clonotype has ten or more counts. V and J are TRBV6-5 and TRBJ2-1, with unresolved D. V dropped 0 bases and J dropped 7 bases, with 13 bases sitting between them. This CDR3 spans 15 amino acids. Germline V lookup: CDR1 MNHEY, CDR2 SVGAGI. CDR3 DNA sequence: TGTGCCAGCAGTTACTCTCAACCCCAGAGAAATGAGCAGTTCTTC. Amino acids: CASSYSQPQRNEQFF.

This clonotype was found many times. The chain recombines TRBV18 with TRBJ2-2; D call uncertain. Trimming removed 4 bases from V and 7 bases from J, with 7 bases in between. The length of the CDR3 is 12 residues. CDR1 is KGHSH, CDR2 LQKENI, per germline. The chain's CDR3 is CASSRAGGELFF. The CDR3 DNA sequence: TGTGCCAGCTCACGAGCAGGCGGGGAGCTGTTTTTT.

This clonotype was observed at least ten times. V usage is TRBV20-1 and J usage is TRBJ2-7; 10 positions match TRBD2. Germline V lookup: CDR1 DFQATT, CDR2 SNEGSKA (reference sequence). Losses at the gene ends were 5 bases for V and 0 bases for J; bases not matched to a gene: 4. The CDR3 loop spans 14 amino acids. In nucleotides, the CDR3 is TGCAGTGCTTCCGGGACTAGCGACTCCTACGAGCAGTACTTC. Translating it yields CSASGTSDSYEQYF.

Of note for this clonotype: Possible read error: a much larger clone is one base away. This sequence joins TRBV7-9 and TRBJ1-1, with D perhaps TRBD1 (5 bases). The CDR3 has 16 amino acids. Germline V gives CDR1 SEHNR, CDR2 FQNEAQ (reference sequence). The CDR3 sequence is CASSGGGGRLNTGAFF. CDR3 nucleotide sequence: TGTGCCAGCAGCGGAGGCGGGGGACGCCTGAACACTGGAGCTTTCTTT. The full variable domain, completed using reference TRBV7-9 and TRBJ1-1, is DTGVSQNPRHKITKRGQNVTFRCDPISEHNRLYWYRQTLGQGPEFLTYFQNEAQLEKSRLLSDRFSAERPKGSFSTLEIQRTEQGDSAMYLCASSGGGGRLNTGAFFGQGTRLTVV.

This clonotype was seen at least ten times. The rearrangement uses TRBV6-2 or TRBV6-3 and TRBJ2-2, with D unclear. Germline V gene data show CDR1 as MNHEY and CDR2 as SVGEGT. V lost 6 bases, J lost 5 bases, and 13 bases lay in between. This CDR3 has 14 residues. The CDR3 nucleotides read TGTGCCAGCAGCTACAGAATGGCAACCGGGGAGCTGTTTTTT. Translating gives CASSYRMATGELFF.

In this sample, this clonotype turned up many times. The rearrangement joins TRBV18 to TRBJ2-1; D not certain. Trimming removed 2 bases from V and 4 bases from J, with 12 bases in between. Germline assignment: CDR1 KGHSH and CDR2 LQKENI. The CDR3 contains 15 residues. The DNA for the CDR3 is TGTGCCAGCTCACCAAATCGCGGCCTATACAATGAGCAGTTCTTC. It encodes CASSPNRGLYNEQFF.

This clonotype was seen at least ten times. This CDR3 is CASSGARSYEQYF. The CDR3 DNA is TGTGCCAGCAGTGGGGCGAGGTCCTACGAGCAGTACTTC. J is TRBJ2-7 and V is TRBV6-1; D gene uncertain. The V end lost 4 bases, the J end lost 1 base, and 8 bases lay between the germline ends. Looked up from germline, CDR1 is MNHNS and CDR2 is SASEGT. The CDR3 contains 13 residues.